These 30 T cell receptor beta chains were sequenced from one sample in a study of T cell repertoires in cytomegalovirus infection. TCRdb re-called the reads with MiXCR, one entry per CDR3 protein. The sample has 250,000 or so distinct CDR3 sequences; approximately 13% are singletons. Source material: PBMCs. Receptors originate from a human donor in good health (CMV status not recorded). Some clones in this sample may be carry-over from other donors' samples.

V and J are TRBV18 and TRBJ2-7; 12 bases line up with TRBD2. Germline V lookup: CDR1 KGHSH, CDR2 LQKENI. Unmatched junction bases numbered 4, after V lost 1 base and J lost 6 bases. This CDR3 region has 15 residues. CDR3 region: CASSPQPGLAGEQYF. The CDR3 region has the DNA TGTGCCAGCTCACCACAGCCGGGACTAGCGGGCGAGCAGTACTTC. The variable domain in full, completed from reference TRBV18 and TRBJ2-7, reads NAGVMQNPRHLVRRRGQEARLRCSPMKGHSHVYWYRQLPEEGLKFMVYLQKENIIDESGMPKERFSAEFPKEGPSILRIQQVVRGDSAAYFCASSPQPGLAGEQYFGPGTRLTVT.

This clonotype was detected many times. The chain carries TRBV7-9 and TRBJ2-3, with no clear D. The CDR3 loop spans 14 amino acids. Trimming stripped 2 bases from V and 0 bases from J, with 6 bases between. The germline V gene encodes CDR1 SEHNR and CDR2 FQNEAQ (reference sequence). The CDR3 nucleotides are TGTGCCAGCAGCTTAAGCCCTAGCACAGATACGCAGTATTTT. Translating it yields CASSLSPSTDTQYF.

In this sample, this clonotype turned up a few times. The rearrangement links TRBV29-1 to TRBJ1-1; D is possibly TRBD1 (6 bases). The V end lost 6 bases, the J end lost 0 bases, and 11 bases lay between the germline ends. The germline V gene has CDR1 SQVTM and CDR2 ANQGSEA. The CDR3 contains 13 residues. The CDR3 nucleotides are TGCAGCGTCGCCGGGACACTGAACACTGAAGCTTTCTTT. It yields the protein CSVAGTLNTEAFF.

This clonotype was picked up many times. This chain uses TRBV12-3 or TRBV12-4 with TRBJ2-4; D is tentatively TRBD1 or TRBD2 (6 bases each). The CDR3 is 12 amino acids. V was trimmed by 7 bases and J by 8 bases, leaving 12 bases between them. For the CDR3, the DNA is TGTGCCAGCACCCCGGGGGCGGACATTCAGTACTTC. It translates to CASTPGADIQYF.

This clonotype has ten or more counts. This chain uses TRBV6-1 with TRBJ2-1; TRBD2 is a possible D gene (6 bases). Germline V gene sequence: CDR1 MNHNS, CDR2 SASEGT. This CDR3 is 16 amino acids long. The V end was cut by 4 bases, the J end by 5 bases, with 18 bases between. CDR3 amino acids: CASSATAGLGDNEQFF. The CDR3 DNA is TGTGCCAGCAGTGCTACTGCGGGATTAGGGGACAATGAGCAGTTCTTC.

This clonotype was seen ten or more times. The genes are TRBV19 and TRBJ2-5; 7 positions match TRBD1. This CDR3 comprises 14 residues. The V gene's germline CDR1 is LNHDA and CDR2 SQIVND (reference sequence). The J segment lost 4 bases and the V segment lost 4 bases, leaving 6 bases of the junction unmatched. CDR3: CASSRGQSGETQYF. CDR3 coding DNA: TGTGCCAGTAGTAGGGGACAGTCGGGAGAGACCCAGTACTTC.

This chain uses TRBV10-3 with TRBJ2-7; D call uncertain. The CDR3 has 12 residues. V shed 8 bases and J shed 0 bases, with 8 bases lying between them. Germline-derived CDR1 and CDR2 are ENHRY and SYGVKD. CDR3 sequence (DNA): TGTGCCATCGGACCTAGCTCCTACGAGCAGTACTTC. The encoded protein is CAIGPSSYEQYF.

V is TRBV27 and J is TRBJ2-1; TRBD2 agrees at 11 bases. Germline CDR1 reads MNHEY; CDR2 reads SMNVEV (reference sequence). Unmatched junction bases numbered 14, after V lost 5 bases and J lost 2 bases. This CDR3 comprises 19 residues. This CDR3 reads CASSPTSGSFGSAYNEQFF. The CDR3 DNA sequence: TGTGCCAGCAGTCCAACTAGCGGGAGCTTCGGGTCGGCCTACAATGAGCAGTTCTTC.

This clonotype was seen ten or more times. The chain joins TRBV6-2 or TRBV6-3 to TRBJ2-5; no definite D call. Germline V gene lookup returns CDR1 MNHEY and CDR2 SVGEGT. The CDR3 has 12 residues. V lost 0 bases and J lost 5, with 4 bases in between. CDR3 region: CASSYSWETQYF. Written as DNA, the CDR3 is TGTGCCAGCAGTTACTCCTGGGAGACCCAGTACTTC.

The chain combines TRBV6-4 with TRBJ1-5, with a possible D match to TRBD1 (6 bases). This CDR3 comprises 14 residues. CDR1 and CDR2 from the germline V gene are MRHNA and SNTAGT. Trimming took off 4 bases at V and 9 bases at J, with 16 bases between the two ends. The CDR3 DNA follows: TGTGCCAGCAGTGCCAGGGGAGATGGATCGCCCCAGCATTTT. The encoded protein is CASSARGDGSPQHF.

J is TRBJ1-6 and V is TRBV19; no reliable D call. CDR3 length: 17 residues. The V end lost 4 bases, the J end lost 14 bases, and 27 bases lay between the germline ends. The germline V gene has CDR1 LNHDA and CDR2 SQIVND (reference sequence). The CDR3 coding sequence is TGTGCCAGTAGTAACCTTCCGGACCAGGCCCCTTTGTCGGCCCTCCACTTT. Its translation is CASSNLPDQAPLSALHF. The entire variable domain, with the rest obtained from reference TRBV19 and TRBJ1-6, is as follows: DGGITQSPKYLFRKEGQNVTLSCEQNLNHDAMYWYRQDPGQGLRLIYYSQIVNDFQKGDIAEGYSVSREKKESFPLTVTSAQKNPTAFYLCASSNLPDQAPLSALHFGNGTRLTVT.

This clonotype was seen ten or more times. The chain is built from TRBV28 and TRBJ2-6, with 7 bases that match TRBD2. V lost 5 bases to trimming and J lost 2 bases; unmatched junction nucleotides: 6. The CDR3 covers 16 residues. Germline lookup yields CDR1 MDHEN and CDR2 SYDVKM. The CDR3 here is CASSKMGTTGANVLTF. DNA for the CDR3: TGTGCCAGCAGTAAGATGGGGACTACTGGGGCCAACGTCCTGACTTTC.

The table lists this clonotype with a few counts. The chain has TRBV29-1 and TRBJ1-4; 7 nucleotides line up with TRBD1. The junction had 7 bases not matched to a gene; V was cut back by 4 bases and J by 2 bases. CDR1 is SQVTM, CDR2 ANQGSEA, per germline. This CDR3 region has 15 residues. This CDR3 is CSVGWTTGTNEKLFF. CDR3 in DNA: TGCAGCGTTGGGTGGACGACAGGGACTAATGAAAAACTGTTTTTT.

In this sample, this clonotype turned up a few times. The J gene is TRBJ2-7, the V gene TRBV20-1; 14 nucleotides align to TRBD2. Unmatched junction bases numbered 11, after V lost 4 bases and J lost 0 bases. The germline V gene encodes CDR1 DFQATT and CDR2 SNEGSKA (reference sequence). This CDR3 region has 18 residues. The CDR3 region is CSATRVGLAGGYSYEQYF. The CDR3 DNA reads as TGCAGTGCTACCCGTGTCGGACTAGCGGGGGGCTACTCCTACGAGCAGTACTTC.

A few counts support this clonotype. V is TRBV12-3 or TRBV12-4 and J is TRBJ1-5; TRBD1 matches 8 bases. V dropped 7 bases and J dropped 5; count of bases not matched to a gene: 7. The CDR3 runs 14 residues. CDR3 in amino acids: CASTPTGAHQPQHF. The CDR3 DNA reads as TGTGCCAGCACCCCGACAGGGGCCCATCAGCCCCAGCATTTT.

In this sample, this clonotype turned up many times. The chain links TRBV7-2 to TRBJ1-2, with D unresolved. CDR1 is SGHTA, CDR2 FQGNSA, per germline. The ends were cut back, 5 bases at V and 3 bases at J, with 13 bases in the middle. The CDR3 consists of 14 residues. CDR3 sequence reads: CASSPPLFDYGYTF. The CDR3 nucleotides read TGTGCCAGCAGCCCCCCCTTGTTCGACTATGGCTACACCTTC.

In this sample, this clonotype turned up many times. The genes are TRBV6-4 and TRBJ1-2; no clear D. CDR3 size: 14 residues. V lost 2 bases and J 1 base, leaving 8 bases between the germline ends. Germline V CDR1 and CDR2: MRHNA, SNTAGT. The CDR3 DNA follows: TGTGCCAGCAGTGACACCAACCTTAACTATGGCTACACCTTC. Translating it yields CASSDTNLNYGYTF.

There are many counts of this clonotype. The V and J genes are TRBV7-2 and TRBJ1-5; 8 bases map to TRBD1. J lost 0 bases, V lost 5 bases, and 15 bases had no gene match. The length of the CDR3 is 19 residues. The germline V gene has CDR1 SGHTA and CDR2 FQGNSA. CDR3 nucleotide sequence: TGTGCCAGCAGCACCCGTACAGGGGGACCCCTCAATAGCAATCAGCCCCAGCATTTT. Translation gives CASSTRTGGPLNSNQPQHF.

This clonotype was picked up many times. The CDR3 DNA is TGTGCCAGCAGCCCAAGTGGTACTGGAAACACCATATATTTT. Its translation: CASSPSGTGNTIYF. The genes are TRBV7-8 and TRBJ1-3; D not resolved. Germline CDR1 SGHVS, CDR2 FQNEAQ. The CDR3 consists of 14 residues. V was trimmed by 5 bases and J by 2 bases, leaving 10 bases between them.

This chain uses TRBV5-5 with TRBJ2-1; D could derive from TRBD1 or TRBD2 (5 bases each). Trimming removed 4 bases at V and 7 bases at J, with 9 bases between. The CDR3 runs to 12 residues. The germline V gene has CDR1 SGHKS and CDR2 YYEKEE (reference sequence). The CDR3 protein is CASSRDGNEQFF. Written as DNA, the CDR3 is TGTGCCAGCAGCCGGGACGGGAATGAGCAGTTCTTC.

This clonotype was found many times. The chain couples TRBV12-3 or TRBV12-4 to TRBJ2-3; TRBD2 agrees at 7 bases. J gave up 2 bases and V 4 bases, and 6 bases lay outside the gene matches. The CDR3 loop spans 15 amino acids. The CDR3 spells CASSWAGVLTDTQYF. Written as DNA, the CDR3 is TGTGCCAGCAGTTGGGCGGGGGTGCTCACAGATACGCAGTATTTT.

This clonotype was found a few times. The V and J genes are TRBV5-1 and TRBJ2-7; perhaps TRBD1 as D (6 bases). The V and J ends lost 4 bases and 3 bases respectively, with 17 bases between them. There are 15 residues in the CDR3. Germline V gives CDR1 SGHRS, CDR2 YFSETQ. CDR3 coding DNA: TGCGCCAGCAGCGGGTCAGGGGCCGCCTTCTACGAGCAGTACTTC. The encoded protein is CASSGSGAAFYEQYF.

This clonotype has a single count. The V gene is TRBV3-1, the J gene TRBJ1-1; the D is unclear. V shed 2 bases and J shed 4 bases, with 8 bases lying between them. From germline, CDR1 is LGHDT and CDR2 YNNKEL (reference sequence). CDR3 size: 13 residues. The CDR3 reads CASSQHVGTEAFF. As DNA, the CDR3 is TGTGCCAGCAGCCAACACGTCGGCACTGAAGCTTTCTTT.

This clonotype was picked up many times. The chain uses TRBV7-2 and TRBJ1-5; weak D call: TRBD1 (6 bases). Germline CDR1 reads SGHTA; CDR2 reads FQGNSA. The V gene lost 5 bases and the J gene lost 1 base, with 12 bases spanning the gap. This CDR3 comprises 15 residues. As DNA, the CDR3 is TGTGCCAGCAGCCCCCAGGGACACAGCAATCAGCCCCAGCATTTT. It specifies CASSPQGHSNQPQHF.

This clonotype came up many times. This rearrangement joins TRBV7-2 to TRBJ2-3; perhaps TRBD1 as D (6 bases). Germline CDR1 reads SGHTA; CDR2 reads FQGNSA. CDR3 length: 14 amino acids. Trimming took off 5 bases at V and 2 bases at J, with 11 bases between the two ends. CDR3 sequence: CASSPQGSTDTQYF. For the CDR3, the DNA is TGTGCCAGCAGCCCACAGGGTTCCACAGATACGCAGTATTTT.

In its sample, this clonotype was seen many times. The rearrangement links TRBV7-2 to TRBJ2-3; TRBD2 is a possible D gene (6 bases). Germline lookup yields CDR1 SGHTA and CDR2 FQGNSA. Deletions cut 5 bases from V and 5 bases from J, with 14 bases between. The CDR3 totals 14 residues. The CDR3 bases are TGTGCCAGCAGCCTCCCATCTAGCGAAGATACGCAGTATTTT. This codes for CASSLPSSEDTQYF.

This clonotype was seen more than once but under ten times. The chain couples TRBV5-1 to TRBJ1-1; tentative D call: TRBD1 (5 bases). CDR1 is SGHRS, CDR2 YFSETQ, per germline. CDR3 length: 15 residues. Trimming shortened V by 0 bases and J by 6 bases, and 15 bases separated the two germline ends. The CDR3 bases are TGCGCCAGCAGCTTGGAGGGGCCTGCATACCCTGAAGCTTTCTTT. Residues: CASSLEGPAYPEAFF.

In its sample, this clonotype was seen many times. The rearrangement links TRBV7-2 to TRBJ1-4; the D is unclear. Deletions cut 4 bases from V and 6 bases from J, with 3 bases between. The germline V gene encodes CDR1 SGHTA and CDR2 FQGNSA. CDR3 length: 11 amino acids. As DNA, the CDR3 is TGTGCCAGCAGCTCCTATGAAAAACTGTTTTTT. Protein product: CASSSYEKLFF.

This clonotype has ten or more counts. The chain combines TRBV7-9 with TRBJ2-5; 9 bases fit TRBD2. The CDR3 covers 17 residues. Germline assignment: CDR1 SEHNR and CDR2 FQNEAQ (reference sequence). V shed 1 base, J shed 2 bases, and the junction held 8 bases outside the gene matches. CDR3 nucleotides: TGTGCCAGCAGCTTAGATGTACTCCTAGCGGGACAAGAGACCCAGTACTTC. Its protein product is CASSLDVLLAGQETQYF.

The gene calls are TRBV4-2 and TRBJ1-1; a weak D match, TRBD1 (6 bases). CDR3 length equals 17 residues. V lost 4 bases and J 0 bases, leaving 18 bases between the germline ends. Germline CDR1 is LGHNA and CDR2 is YNFKEQ. DNA of the CDR3: TGTGCCAGCAGCCCGCCTCGGGACATTCTCTTGAACACTGAAGCTTTCTTT. This gives the protein CASSPPRDILLNTEAFF.